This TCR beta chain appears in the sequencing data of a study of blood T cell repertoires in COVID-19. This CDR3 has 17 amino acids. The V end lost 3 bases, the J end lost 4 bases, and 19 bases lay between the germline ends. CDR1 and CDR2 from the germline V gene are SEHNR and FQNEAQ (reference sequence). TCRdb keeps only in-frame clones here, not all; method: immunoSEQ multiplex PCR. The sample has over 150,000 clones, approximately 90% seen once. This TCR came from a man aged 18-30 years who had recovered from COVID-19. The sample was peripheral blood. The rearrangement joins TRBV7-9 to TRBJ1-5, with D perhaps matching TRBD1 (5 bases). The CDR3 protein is CASSFYIGTGNNQPQHF. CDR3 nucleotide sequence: TGTGCCAGCAGCTTTTATATCGGTACAGGAAATAATCAGCCCCAGCATTTT.